Listed below are T cell receptor beta chains from one sample, sequenced in a study of identical twins. TCRdb re-called the 5' RACE reads through MiXCR, storing one row per CDR3 protein. The repertoire has roughly 720,000 distinct CDR3 sequences, roughly 18% of them found once; the top ten carry about 12%. The same sample was also used in a study of T cells expressing NK-cell markers.

The material sequenced was PBMCs. The receptors were sampled from a woman under 30 in good health. Each CDR3 is given with its conserved first and last residue. The order of the fields is D gene, J gene, clone size, V gene, CDR3 DNA, CDR3 protein. A D gene is named only where the DNA matches it firmly. Clone size is not always given. Where it is, it says once, few, many or a class for expanded clones.

>-|TRBJ2-7|many|TRBV7-9
TGCGCCAGCAGCTTAGGACAGTCTTCGTACGAGCAGTACTTC
CASSLGQSSYEQYF
>-|TRBJ1-1|-|TRBV2
TGTGCCAGCCGCCCCCCCCTGGGCACTGAAGCTTTCTTT
CASRPPLGTEAFF
>-|TRBJ1-2|-|TRBV7-8
TGTGCCAGCAGCTTGTCTCGCGGGGCGGGGGGCTACACCTTC
CASSLSRGAGGYTF
>-|TRBJ2-5|-|TRBV6-2/TRBV6-3
TGTGCCAGCAGTTACAGCGGTTGGCTAGAGACCCAGTACTTC
CASSYSGWLETQYF
>-|TRBJ1-1|-|TRBV29-1
TGCAGCTCGACGAGGGACCTCAACACTGAAGCTTTCTTT
CSSTRDLNTEAFF
>-|TRBJ2-3|few|TRBV13
TGTGCCAGCAGCACGGAAGGACAACTTCTCACAGATACGCAGTATTTT
CASSTEGQLLTDTQYF
>-|TRBJ1-1|-|TRBV7-6
TGTGCCAGCAGCTTAGGTTCATCCCTGGAAGCTTTCTTT
CASSLGSSLEAFF
>-|TRBJ2-1|-|TRBV5-6
TGTGCCAGCAGCTTCGAGGGGTTCGAGCAGTTCTTC
CASSFEGFEQFF
>TRBD1|TRBJ1-5|-|TRBV10-3
TGTGCCATCAGTAGGACAGGGGAAAATAGGGAGCCCCAGCATTTT
CAISRTGENREPQHF
>TRBD1|TRBJ2-3|-|TRBV5-1
TGCGCCAGCAGCCACGGTGAGGGCAGGGGGCTTGACACAGATACGCAGTATTTT
CASSHGEGRGLDTDTQYF
>-|TRBJ2-1|few|TRBV19
TGTGCCAGTTTCGGACCAACATGGGAGCAGTTCTTC
CASFGPTWEQFF
>-|TRBJ2-5|many|TRBV12-3/TRBV12-4
TGTGCCAGCAATCTCACACCGGAGACCCAGTACTTC
CASNLTPETQYF
>-|TRBJ1-6|few|TRBV6-5
TGTGCCAGCGGTAGGGGGAATTCACCCCTCCACTTT
CASGRGNSPLHF
>TRBD2|TRBJ2-1|few|TRBV11-1
TGTGCCAGCAGCTTTCCAACGTACGGGGGGAACTCCTACAATGAGCAGTTCTTC
CASSFPTYGGNSYNEQFF
>TRBD1|TRBJ1-2|few|TRBV5-6
TGTGCCAGCAGTTATGACAGGGATGGCTACACCTTC
CASSYDRDGYTF
>TRBD2|TRBJ2-7|-|TRBV25-1
TGTGCCAGCAGTACAGCGGGAGGGGGAAGCGAGCAGTACTTC
CASSTAGGGSEQYF
>-|TRBJ2-2|-|TRBV2
TGTGCCAGCAGTAGTTGGGCGGCGAGCACCGGGGAGCTGTTTTTT
CASSSWAASTGELFF
>-|TRBJ2-7|few|TRBV7-3
TGTGCCAGCAGCCCCCAAGGGGTTGGTGGTGACGAGCAGTACTTC
CASSPQGVGGDEQYF
>-|TRBJ2-7|-|TRBV15
TGTGCCACCAGCATGAGTAGGGGCTCCTACGAGCAGTACTTC
CATSMSRGSYEQYF
>TRBD2|TRBJ2-1|many|TRBV20-1
TGCAGTGCTCCGCTGAGCGGGGGAAGTGGTGAGCAGTTCTTC
CSAPLSGGSGEQFF
>TRBD1|TRBJ2-5|-|TRBV7-9
TGTGCCAGCAGCTCTCCGGGACAGGGTGTAGAGACCCAGTACTTC
CASSSPGQGVETQYF
>-|TRBJ2-1|few|TRBV20-1
TGCAGTGCTAGAGTCAGGGGGGACTCCTACAATGAGCAGTTCTTC
CSARVRGDSYNEQFF
>-|TRBJ2-5|few|TRBV7-8
TGTGCCAGCAGCTTTCAACACCAAGAGACCCAGTACTTC
CASSFQHQETQYF
>TRBD1|TRBJ2-1|many|TRBV25-1
TGTGCCAGCAGGACAGGGGTGGAGCAGTTCTTC
CASRTGVEQFF
>TRBD2|TRBJ2-1|few|TRBV5-6
TGTGCCAGCAGCTTGGCCAGGCTAGCGGTCCCCGGGTTCTTC
CASSLARLAVPGFF
>-|TRBJ2-2|-|TRBV5-1
TGCGCCAGCAGCTTGGCGGGGAGTTTCGGGACCGGGGAGCTGTTTTTT
CASSLAGSFGTGELFF